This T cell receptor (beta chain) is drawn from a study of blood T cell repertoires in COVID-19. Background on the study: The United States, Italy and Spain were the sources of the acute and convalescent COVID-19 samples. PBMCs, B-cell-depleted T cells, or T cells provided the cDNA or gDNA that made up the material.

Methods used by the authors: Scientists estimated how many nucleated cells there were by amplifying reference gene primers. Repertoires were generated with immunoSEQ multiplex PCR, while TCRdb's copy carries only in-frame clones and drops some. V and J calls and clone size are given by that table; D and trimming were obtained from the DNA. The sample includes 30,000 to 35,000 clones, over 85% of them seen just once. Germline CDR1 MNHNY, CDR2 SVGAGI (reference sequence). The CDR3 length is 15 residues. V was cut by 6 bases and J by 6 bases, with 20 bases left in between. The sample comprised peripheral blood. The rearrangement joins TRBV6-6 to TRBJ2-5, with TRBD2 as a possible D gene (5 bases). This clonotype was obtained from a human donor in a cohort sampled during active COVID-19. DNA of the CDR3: TGTGCCAGCAGCCCCGCAACTAGGCCCGAACAGACCCAGTACTTC. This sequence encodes CASSPATRPEQTQYF.